The T cell receptor beta chain described here comes from a study of cytomegalovirus exposure and HLA in healthy donors. Broader study findings: Later examination showed HLA-associated TCR beta chains had greater clonal expansion than equally common others. Later work associated roughly 17,000 TCR beta sequences with HLA alleles at 0.05 false discovery rate. A link between a missense DCLRE1C variant and TCR beta V- and J-gene trimming emerged from a later analysis. The likely explanation for a cluster of highly shared sequence variants was sequencing artifact.

The CDR3 sequence is 16 residues long. Germline V gene data show CDR1 as SGHRS and CDR2 as YFSETQ. V was clipped by 0 bases and J by 0 bases; unmatched bases: 2. As regards this clone: Antigen specificity is unknown. Other DNA sequences within the sample encode an identical CDR3.

This PCR relied on a set of 60 Vbeta primers and 13 Jbeta primers. TCRdb's table, derived via immunoSEQ multiplex PCR, lists solely in-frame clones and lacks some. The sample's table shows approximately 180,000 clones. The chain is built from TRBV5-1 and TRBJ1-4; TRBD1 matches at 7 bases. The sequenced sample consisted of PBMCs. The TCR comes from a man younger than 40 in good health and CMV-seronegative. The CDR3 DNA reads TGCGCCAGCAGCTTGGACAGGGGAGCAACTAATGAAAAACTGTTTTTT. Translation gives CASSLDRGATNEKLFF.